The rows below give T cell receptor beta chains drawn from one sample of a study of OX40 agonist ivuxolimab in advanced cancers. Profiling relied on immunoSEQ multiplex PCR, and the TCRdb table lists in-frame clones only, not all of them. The sample shows 45,000 to 70,000 clones, about 90% of them seen only once. Sequences were derived from CD4+ or CD8+ T cells sorted from blood, sampled in a trial of the OX40 agonist ivuxolimab. The receptors stem from an adult with an advanced solid tumor such as melanoma, head and neck, liver or kidney cancer. CDR3s include the opening cysteine and the closing phenylalanine or tryptophan.

>TRBV5-6|TRBJ2-7
CASSLAYEQYF
>TRBV19|TRBJ2-2
CASSKQGAGELFF
>TRBV30|TRBJ1-4
CAWRRTTNEKLFF
>TRBV19|TRBJ2-3
CASSMGTGTDTQYF
>TRBV10-3|TRBJ2-5
CAISWTSGGQETQYF
>TRBV11-2|TRBJ2-2
CASSYQRTGELFF
>TRBV19|TRBJ1-2
CASSTTGDGYTF
>TRBV18|TRBJ1-1
CASSPLGTVEFEAFF
>TRBV12-5|TRBJ1-2
CASGAGGTAYGYTF
>TRBV7-3|TRBJ2-7
CASRTLEQYF
>TRBV18|TRBJ2-7
CASSPNNEQYF
>TRBV5-1|TRBJ2-3
CASSTGQGTDTQYF
>TRBV5-1|TRBJ2-1
CASSVEGLKQFF
>TRBV6-1|TRBJ2-3
CASSFWDSTDTQYF
>TRBV5-4|TRBJ2-7
CASSDALSYEQYF
>TRBV6-4|TRBJ1-1
CASSDTSRGTEAFF
>TRBV28|TRBJ1-5
CASSFLGGSEAQHF
>TRBV6-5|TRBJ2-1
CASSKRGSGRNEQFF
>TRBV6-1|TRBJ1-2
CASSERLGDGYGYTF
>TRBV19|TRBJ2-2
CASSIRELTGELFF
>TRBV19|TRBJ1-1
CASSIGGVNTEAFF
>TRBV10-3|TRBJ1-1
CATRSGANTEAFF
>TRBV9|TRBJ1-1
CASSVTGGVTEAFF
>TRBV28|TRBJ2-3
CASSTAGTGMADTQYF
>TRBV19|TRBJ1-5
CASMGQGPQPQHF
>TRBV30|TRBJ1-1
CAWSVRFGAGGAFF
>TRBV29-1|TRBJ2-1
CSVAAGMIATNNEQFF
>TRBV6-5|TRBJ2-7
CASRRTGGSYEQYF
>TRBV6-4|TRBJ2-5
CASSPGTSGPETQYF
>TRBV6-6|TRBJ1-6
CASSFVRGNSPLHF
>TRBV27|TRBJ2-3
CASSLGQGARWGSTDTQYF
>TRBV28|TRBJ1-5
CASSLVRGVQPQHF